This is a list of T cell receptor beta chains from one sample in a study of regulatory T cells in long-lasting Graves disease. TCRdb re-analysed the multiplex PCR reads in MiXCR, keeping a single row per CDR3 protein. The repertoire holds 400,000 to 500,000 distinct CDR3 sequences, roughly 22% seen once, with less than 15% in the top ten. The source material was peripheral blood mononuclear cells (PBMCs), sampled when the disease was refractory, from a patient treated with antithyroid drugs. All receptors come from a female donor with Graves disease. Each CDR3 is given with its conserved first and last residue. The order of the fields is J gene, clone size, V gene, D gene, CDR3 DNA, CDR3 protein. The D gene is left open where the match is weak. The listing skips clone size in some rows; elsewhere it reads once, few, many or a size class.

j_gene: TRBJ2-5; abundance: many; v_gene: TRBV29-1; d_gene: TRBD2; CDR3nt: TGCAGCGCCGCTGGACTAGCGGGGGGAAAGACCCAGTACTTC; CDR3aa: CSAAGLAGGKTQYF
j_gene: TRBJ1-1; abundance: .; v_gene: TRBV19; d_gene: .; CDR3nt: TGTGCCAGTTCGAGGGGGACTATAGGAACTGAAGCTTTCTTT; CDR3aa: CASSRGTIGTEAFF
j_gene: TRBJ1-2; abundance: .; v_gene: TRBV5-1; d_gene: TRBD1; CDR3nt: TGCGCCAGCAGCTTGGTGCCAGGGGACAGAGAGGCTAACTATGGCTACACCTTC; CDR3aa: CASSLVPGDREANYGYTF
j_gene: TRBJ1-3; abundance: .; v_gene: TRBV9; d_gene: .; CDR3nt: TGTGCCAGCAGCGTAGTAGGAAACACCATATATTTT; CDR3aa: CASSVVGNTIYF
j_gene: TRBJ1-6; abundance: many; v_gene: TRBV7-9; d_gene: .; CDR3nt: TGTGCCAGCAGCTTAGGAAGGGATTCACCCCTCCACTTT; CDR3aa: CASSLGRDSPLHF
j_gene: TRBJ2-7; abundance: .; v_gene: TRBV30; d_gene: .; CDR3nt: TGTGCCTGGAGTTCAGGGCCCAACTACGAGCAGTACTTC; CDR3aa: CAWSSGPNYEQYF
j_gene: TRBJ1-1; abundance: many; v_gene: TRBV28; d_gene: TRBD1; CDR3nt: TGTGCCAGCAGGTCTGGACAGGGTGGCACTGAAGCTTTCTTT; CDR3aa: CASRSGQGGTEAFF
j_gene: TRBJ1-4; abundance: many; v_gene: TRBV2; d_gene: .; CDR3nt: TGTGCCAGCAGGTACAGGGCGACTAATGAAAAACTGTTTTTT; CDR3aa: CASRYRATNEKLFF
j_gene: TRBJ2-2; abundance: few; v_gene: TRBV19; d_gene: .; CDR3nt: TGTGCCAGTAGTATGGTGGGGACCGGGGAGCTGTTTTTT; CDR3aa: CASSMVGTGELFF
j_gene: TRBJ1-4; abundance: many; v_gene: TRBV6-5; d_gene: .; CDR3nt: TGTGCCAGCAGTTCTTGGCGGATCGCAACTAATGAAAAACTGTTTTTT; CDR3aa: CASSSWRIATNEKLFF
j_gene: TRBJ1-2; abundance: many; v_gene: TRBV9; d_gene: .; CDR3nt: TGTGCCAGCAGCCCGCGGGACACCTCTAACTATGGCTACACCTTC; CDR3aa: CASSPRDTSNYGYTF
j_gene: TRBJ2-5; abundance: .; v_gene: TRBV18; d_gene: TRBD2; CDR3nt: TGTGCCAGCTCACCCCGGACTAGCGGAATCCAAGAGACCCAGTACTTC; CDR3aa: CASSPRTSGIQETQYF
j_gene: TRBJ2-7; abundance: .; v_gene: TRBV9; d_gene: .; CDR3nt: TGTGCCAGCAGCGTAGAGGGGGCTAGCGTAGACGAGCAGTACTTC; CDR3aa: CASSVEGASVDEQYF
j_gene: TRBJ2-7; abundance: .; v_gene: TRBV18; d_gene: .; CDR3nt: TGTGCCAGTCGTTCCGGGACGAACTACGAGCAGTACTTC; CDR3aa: CASRSGTNYEQYF
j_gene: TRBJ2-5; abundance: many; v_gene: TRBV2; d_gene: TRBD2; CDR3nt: TGTGCCAGCAGTGATGCGGGAGGGAAAGAGACCCAGTACTTC; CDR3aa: CASSDAGGKETQYF
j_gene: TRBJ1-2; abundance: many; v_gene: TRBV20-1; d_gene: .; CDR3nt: TGCAGTGCTCTTGACAGCCACCCCAACTATGGCTACACCTTC; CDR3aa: CSALDSHPNYGYTF
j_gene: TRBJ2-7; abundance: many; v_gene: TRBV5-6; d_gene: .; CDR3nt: TGTGCCAGCAGCTTGAAGCGGGCGGTCCACGAGCAGTACTTC; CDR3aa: CASSLKRAVHEQYF
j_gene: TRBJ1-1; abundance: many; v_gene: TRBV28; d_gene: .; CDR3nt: TGTTTCACAGCCGGGGGGACTAACACTGAAGCTTTCTTT; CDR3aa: CFTAGGTNTEAFF